Listed below are T cell receptor beta chains from one sample, sequenced in a study of T cell changes during pregnancy in multiple sclerosis. Using immunoSEQ multiplex PCR, the repertoire was profiled, and TCRdb retains in-frame clones only, with some absent. The table has 60,000 to 70,000 clones, about nine tenths seen once. The source material was peripheral blood, sampled after pregnancy. The receptors come from a female donor in good health, enrolled as a control in a pregnancy study. The CDR3 runs from the conserved cysteine through the conserved F or W. The D gene is left open where the match is weak. Part of the rows lack a size; the others show once, few, many or a class for expanded clones.

TRBJ1-1 | - | - | TRBV4-3 | 15 | TGCGCCAGCAGCCAAGCTCTATATGGGAACACTGAAGCTTTCTTT | CASSQALYGNTEAFF
TRBJ2-2 | TRBD2 | - | TRBV2 | 13 | TGTGCCAGCAGCTGGACTAGCCCCGGGGAGCTGTTTTTT | CASSWTSPGELFF
TRBJ1-4 | TRBD1 | - | TRBV30 | 13 | TGTGCCTGGAGATACAGGGGGAATGAAAAACTGTTTTTT | CAWRYRGNEKLFF
TRBJ2-1 | - | - | TRBV27 | 16 | TGTGCCAGCAGTTTAGGCGTGGCGGTCACCTACAATGAGCAGTTCTTC | CASSLGVAVTYNEQFF
TRBJ2-1 | TRBD2 | - | TRBV11-2 | 12 | TGTGCCAGCAGCACGGGGAGGGTGAGGAAGTTCTTC | CASSTGRVRKFF
TRBJ2-7 | TRBD1 | - | TRBV30 | 13 | TGTGCCTGGGCCCCGGACAGGGCGTACGAGCAGTACTTC | CAWAPDRAYEQYF
TRBJ2-3 | TRBD2 | - | TRBV7-9 | 19 | TGTGCCAGCAGCTCGCCCGGGACTAGCGGGGGATCTAGCACAGATACGCAGTATTTT | CASSSPGTSGGSSTDTQYF
TRBJ2-3 | TRBD1 | once | TRBV7-9 | 15 | TGTGCCAGCAGCTTTGGGACAGCTAGCACAGATACGCAGTATTTT | CASSFGTASTDTQYF
TRBJ1-1 | - | - | TRBV6-6 | 15 | TGTGCCAGCAGTTACGGGGCAGGTCTGAACACTGAAGCTTTCTTT | CASSYGAGLNTEAFF
TRBJ2-7 | TRBD1 | - | TRBV29-1 | 13 | TGCAGCGTTGCGGGCAGGGGGCTATACGAGCAGTACTTC | CSVAGRGLYEQYF
TRBJ2-6 | - | - | TRBV7-2 | 17 | TGTGCCAGCAGGGGAGGCCGACAGGGCAGGCCCCCCAACGTCCTGACTTTC | CASRGGRQGRPPNVLTF
TRBJ2-1 | - | once | TRBV19 | 15 | TGTGCCAGTAGTATTAGGTGGGAACAGGCGCATGAGCAGTTCTTC | CASSIRWEQAHEQFF
TRBJ1-4 | - | few | TRBV30 | 14 | TGTGCCTGGACAGGGAACCCAACTAATGAAAAACTGTTTTTT | CAWTGNPTNEKLFF
TRBJ2-6 | - | - | TRBV5-5 | 20 | TGTGCCAGCAGCTGGAGATGGTCGGTCAGGGCTATCTCTGGGGCCAACGTCCTGACTTTC | CASSWRWSVRAISGANVLTF
TRBJ2-5 | TRBD2 | once | TRBV6-6 | 14 | TGTGCCTCCTGTCTGGAGCGGGGATTCGAGACCCAGTACTTC | CASCLERGFETQYF
TRBJ2-1 | - | once | TRBV5-1 | 14 | TGCGCCAGCAGCTTGGGATCGACGGGCAATGAGCAGTTCTTC | CASSLGSTGNEQFF
TRBJ2-1 | TRBD2 | - | TRBV5-1 | 16 | TGCGCCAGCAGCTTGGAGGGTGGCGGGGGACTCAATGAGCAGTTCTTC | CASSLEGGGGLNEQFF
TRBJ1-2 | - | - | TRBV10-2 | 16 | TGCGCCAGCAGTCCCTTACCGGGACACCTTAACTATGGCTACACCTTC | CASSPLPGHLNYGYTF
TRBJ1-2 | - | - | TRBV4-3 | 18 | TGCGCCAGCAGCCTTGACGGGATACGGGGGAACAGGATCTATGGCTACACCTTC | CASSLDGIRGNRIYGYTF
TRBJ1-1 | TRBD1 | - | TRBV15 | 14 | TGTGCCACCAGCCATGGGACAGGGGAGACTGAAGCTTTCTTT | CATSHGTGETEAFF
TRBJ2-3 | TRBD2 | - | TRBV15 | 20 | TGTGCCACCAGCAGAGATCAAGGACTAGCGGGGCCCGGCCCCCCAGATACGCAGTATTTT | CATSRDQGLAGPGPPDTQYF
TRBJ1-5 | TRBD1 | once | TRBV7-2 | 14 | TGTGCCAGCAGCTTGACCCAGGGGGCTCAGCCCCAGCATTTT | CASSLTQGAQPQHF
TRBJ2-7 | TRBD1 | - | TRBV30 | 13 | TGTGCCTGGAGTCCGGGACAGGGGAACGAGCAGTACTTC | CAWSPGQGNEQYF
TRBJ1-1 | - | - | TRBV6-6 | 13 | TGTGCCAGCAGTCGCCAGGTGAACACTGAAGCTTTCTTT | CASSRQVNTEAFF
TRBJ2-5 | - | - | TRBV6-6 | 11 | TGTGCCAGCAAATTCGAAGAGACCCAGTACTTC | CASKFEETQYF
TRBJ1-5 | - | - | TRBV7-2 | 15 | TGTGCCAGCAGCATAGGGCCGGGAGGGGATCAGCCCCAGCATTTT | CASSIGPGGDQPQHF
TRBJ1-1 | TRBD1 | - | TRBV9 | 14 | TGTGCCAGCAGCGTAGAGGGGACAGGGGGTGAAGCTTTCTTT | CASSVEGTGGEAFF
TRBJ2-7 | TRBD1 | - | TRBV4-3 | 14 | TGCGCCAGCAGCCAAGGGGACAGCTCCTACGAGCAGTACTTC | CASSQGDSSYEQYF
TRBJ2-7 | - | - | TRBV7-9 | 15 | TGTGCCAGCAGCCTCAGTAACTCGGGCTCCTACGAGCAGTACTTC | CASSLSNSGSYEQYF
TRBJ1-1 | - | - | TRBV7-3 | 14 | TGTGCCAGCAGCTCCGGCCCCGAGGCCACGGAAGCTTTCTTT | CASSSGPEATEAFF
TRBJ1-2 | TRBD1 | - | TRBV4-1 | 13 | TGCGCCAGCAGCCAACAGGGGGACTATGGCTACACCTTC | CASSQQGDYGYTF
TRBJ2-3 | TRBD2 | - | TRBV7-9 | 16 | TGTGCCAGCAGCCCGAACGGACTAGCGGGGGCAGATACGCAGTATTTT | CASSPNGLAGADTQYF
TRBJ1-5 | - | - | TRBV30 | 16 | TGTGCCTGGAGTGTGGGTGAGAGGGCTAGCAATCAGCCCCAGCATTTT | CAWSVGERASNQPQHF
TRBJ2-7 | TRBD1 | - | TRBV7-2 | 14 | TGTGCCAGCAGCCGGACAGGGGACTCCTACGAGCAGTACTTC | CASSRTGDSYEQYF
TRBJ2-1 | - | - | TRBV27 | 17 | TGTGCCAGCAGCCTATATGGCGGACAGAAGTCCTACAATGAGCAGTTCTTC | CASSLYGGQKSYNEQFF
TRBJ1-1 | - | few | TRBV4-2 | 11 | TGTGCCAGCAGCCAAGGAGGGGAAGCTTTCTTT | CASSQGGEAFF
TRBJ1-5 | - | few | TRBV30 | 13 | TGTGCCTGGAGCTTAACAGGGCCACAGCCCCAGCATTTT | CAWSLTGPQPQHF
TRBJ1-1 | - | - | TRBV30 | 14 | TGTGCCTGGAGTGGGGGCAGGGTGAACACTGAAGCTTTCTTT | CAWSGGRVNTEAFF
TRBJ1-2 | - | - | TRBV10-3 | 14 | TGTGCCATCCTACCCGGCAGACAAAACTATGGCTACACCTTC | CAILPGRQNYGYTF
TRBJ2-3 | - | - | TRBV7-2 | 16 | TGTGCCAGCAGCTTAGGGACTTCCTTTAGCACAGATACGCAGTATTTT | CASSLGTSFSTDTQYF